This T cell receptor beta chain is from a study of cytomegalovirus exposure and HLA in healthy donors. Study details: The approximately 110 validation repertoires, a later analysis reported, used the same platform as the approximately 700 first-cohort repertoires.

Profiled with immunoSEQ multiplex PCR; TCRdb holds only in-frame clones, not every one. The sample carries under 250,000 clones, roughly 85% recorded once. CDR3 size: 15 residues. Germline V CDR1 and CDR2: MNHNS, SASEGT. The germline V and J ends were trimmed by 6 bases and 7 bases, with 19 bases remaining between them. In regard to this clone: The antigen remains unidentified.

Whole-study results and caveats: Through in vitro validation, a few CMV-associated chains were shown to be specific for CMV antigens.

The sample consisted of PBMCs. This receptor was obtained from a woman between 18 and 29 years old in good health and CMV-seronegative. The V and J genes are TRBV6-1 and TRBJ2-1; D may match TRBD1 or TRBD2 (5 bases each). In DNA form, the CDR3 reads TGTGCCAGCAGGGGGGACCCCTTTACATGGAATGAGCAGTTCTTC. Translated: CASRGDPFTWNEQFF.